This TCR beta chain is from a study of cytomegalovirus exposure and HLA in healthy donors. This PCR relied on a set of 60 Vbeta primers and 13 Jbeta primers. TCRdb's copy holds only in-frame clones and misses some; the assay was immunoSEQ multiplex PCR. The table has tens of thousands of clones, 75% to 80% seen once. The V end was cut by 8 bases, the J end by 4 bases, with 17 bases between. The length of the CDR3 is 14 residues. CDR1 LGHNA and CDR2 YNFKEQ come from the germline V gene. Sequences were obtained from PBMCs. The chain links TRBV4-2 to TRBJ1-2; D is perhaps TRBD1 (5 bases). This clonotype was obtained from a female donor in good health and CMV-seronegative. CDR3: CASRVSREAYGYTF. In DNA, the CDR3 is TGTGCCAGCCGGGTGTCCAGGGAAGCCTATGGCTACACCTTC.